Presented here are 3 T cell receptor beta chains from one specimen sequenced in a study of human T cells and chemical hapten exposure (dated by TCRdb to the early 2020s). The time point label on this specimen signifies: patch test 3, about 24 weeks after DPC sensitization. In the paper's terms, the treatment or condition label means: therapeutic diphenylcyclopropenone sensitization with weekly scalp DPC. Libraries were made using RACE. Sequencing relied on a NextSeq 500. The public reads were reprocessed in TCRdb via fastp at Q25 and MiXCR, keeping in-frame beta chains. CDR3 protein sequences are deduplicated, and each keeps its most common genes and DNA. A total of 100,000 to 150,000 distinct CDR3 sequences appear in this sample, roughly 10% of them only once. The ten top clones hold more than 2% of the sample. The material sequenced was whole blood, taken in connection with sensitization to the hapten diphenylcyclopropenone (DPC). All receptors derive from a woman aged 45-65 years with alopecia areata. Some clones in this sample may be carry-over from other donors' samples.

This clonotype was found many times. CDR3 residues: CASSADRGLSTDTQYF. CDR3 nucleotide sequence: TGCGCCAGCAGCGCAGACCGGGGCCTGAGCACAGATACGCAGTATTTT. The chain is built from TRBV4-3 and TRBJ2-3, with D tentatively TRBD1 or TRBD2 (5 bases each). Germline loops: CDR1 LGHNA, CDR2 YSLEER. The CDR3 is made up of 16 amino acids. Trimming shortened V by 5 bases and J by 0 bases, and 15 bases separated the two germline ends.

The CDR3 DNA reads TGTGCCAGCACCGTACTAGCGGGAGCCTACAATGAGCAGTTCTTC. It codes for CASTVLAGAYNEQFF. The chain combines TRBV7-9 with TRBJ2-1; 11 bases line up with TRBD2. The CDR3 sequence is 15 residues long. Germline trimming cut 7 bases from V and 2 bases from J; bases unmatched to any gene: 4. In germline, CDR1 is SEHNR, CDR2 FQNEAQ (reference sequence).

This clonotype occurred a few times. The chain joins TRBV18 to TRBJ2-5; TRBD2 aligns across 8 bases. V dropped 1 base and J dropped 1; count of bases not matched to a gene: 2. The CDR3 sequence is 15 residues long. Germline V gene data show CDR1 as KGHSH and CDR2 as LQKENI. The CDR3 DNA reads TGTGCCAGCTCACCACGAGCGGGGGCCCAAGAGACCCAGTACTTC. This codes for CASSPRAGAQETQYF.